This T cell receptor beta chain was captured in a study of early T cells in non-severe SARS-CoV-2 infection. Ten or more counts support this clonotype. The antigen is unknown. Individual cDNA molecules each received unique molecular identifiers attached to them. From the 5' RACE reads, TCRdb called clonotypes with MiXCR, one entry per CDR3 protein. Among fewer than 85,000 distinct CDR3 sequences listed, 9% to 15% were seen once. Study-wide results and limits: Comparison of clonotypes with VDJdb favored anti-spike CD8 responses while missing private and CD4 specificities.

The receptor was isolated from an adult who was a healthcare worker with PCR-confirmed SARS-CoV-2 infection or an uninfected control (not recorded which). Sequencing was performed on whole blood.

CDR3 amino acids: CASSLPKNTEAFF. CDR3 nucleotide sequence: TGTGCCAGCAGCTTGCCAAAGAACACTGAAGCTTTCTTT. The chain joins TRBV11-3 to TRBJ1-1; no clear D. Trimming took 3 bases from V and 1 from J, leaving 6 bases between them. The germline V gene encodes CDR1 SGHNT and CDR2 YENEEA. The CDR3 length is 13 residues.